These 27 T cell receptor beta chains came from one sample sequenced in a study of T cells in Graves' hyperthyroidism and ophthalmopathy. Amplification yielded TCR beta CDR3 regions, with RNA transcripts as the source. During a first-round RT-PCR of the TCR CDR3, the HTBI primer set was used. TCRdb ran MiXCR on the multiplex PCR reads and lists one entry per CDR3 protein. Of about half a million distinct CDR3 sequences listed, about a fifth were seen once; the top ten hold roughly 29%. The source material was blood. These receptors all stem from a man younger than 35 with Graves' hyperthyroidism.

This clonotype was counted ten times or more. The J gene is TRBJ2-7, the V gene TRBV28; D ambiguous. Trimming took 5 bases from V and 4 from J, leaving 18 bases between them. Germline lookup yields CDR1 MDHEN and CDR2 SYDVKM. The CDR3 spans 15 residues. The CDR3, as DNA: TGTGCCAGCAGTCCCCCTTATATCGAGCAGTACGAGCAGTACTTC. Translated, it gives CASSPPYIEQYEQYF.

The chain couples TRBV12-3 or TRBV12-4 to TRBJ1-2; 8 bases are shared with TRBD1. The trim removed 2 bases at V and 4 bases at J, leaving 3 bases unmatched. The CDR3 spans 14 residues. As DNA, the CDR3 is TGTGCCAGCAGTTTAATCGGACAGGGCTATGGCTACACCTTC. It yields the protein CASSLIGQGYGYTF.

This clonotype was picked up many times. This CDR3 is CALEGDYGYTF. The CDR3 DNA follows: TGTGCACTAGAGGGAGACTATGGCTACACCTTC. The V gene is TRBV30, the J gene TRBJ1-2; D uncertain. The CDR3 is 11 amino acids. Germline-derived CDR1 and CDR2 are GTSNPN and SVGIG (reference sequence).

This clonotype was seen repeatedly, ten times or more. This chain joins TRBV6-4 and TRBJ2-7; either TRBD1 or TRBD2 may supply D (7 bases each). Trimming took 2 bases from V and 2 from J, leaving 13 bases between them. CDR1 MRHNA and CDR2 SNTAGT come from the germline V gene. The CDR3 runs 15 residues. The CDR3: CASSDRAGQTYEQYF. The CDR3 region has the DNA TGTGCCAGCAGTGACCGAGCGGGACAGACCTACGAGCAGTACTTC.

This clonotype was counted only a few times. Just one base apart from a much larger clone, this may be a read error. V gene TRBV5-1 combines with J gene TRBJ1-1, with 9 positions matching TRBD1. This CDR3 has 14 residues. The germline V gene has CDR1 SGHRS and CDR2 YFSETQ. CDR3 DNA sequence: TGCGCCAGCAGCTCACAGGGGGCATCCACTGAAGCTCTCTTT. This codes for CASSSQGASTEALF.

The V and J genes are TRBV7-3 and TRBJ1-1, with a weak D call TRBD1 (5 bases). V was cut by 3 bases and J by 3 bases, with 14 bases left in between. The length of the CDR3 is 15 residues. Germline CDR1 is SGHTA and CDR2 is FQGTGA. This CDR3 is CASSFDRGGDTEAFF. CDR3 sequence (DNA): TGTGCCAGCAGCTTCGACCGAGGAGGGGACACTGAAGCTTTCTTT.

This clonotype was seen only a few times. The genes are TRBV28 and TRBJ2-7; D uncertain. Per the germline V gene, CDR1 is MDHEN and CDR2 is SYDVKM. CDR3 length: 15 residues. V dropped 2 bases and J dropped 2 bases, with 13 bases sitting between them. The CDR3 region is CASSLMAGETYEQYF. The CDR3 coding sequence is TGTGCCAGCAGTTTAATGGCCGGAGAAACCTACGAGCAGTACTTC.

The table lists this clonotype with many counts. This chain links TRBV9 with TRBJ2-2; D unresolved. CDR3 size: 14 residues. From germline, CDR1 is SGDLS and CDR2 YYNGEE. V lost 5 bases and J 5 bases, leaving 13 bases between the germline ends. CDR3 bases: TGTGCCAGCAGATTTGATGCGGCTACCGGGGAGCTGTTTTTT. It translates to CASRFDAATGELFF.

Remarks on this clonotype: The junction shows a germline mismatch at one end, possibly a read error. V is TRBV13 and J is TRBJ1-2, with D uncertain. The CDR3 covers 13 residues. Germline CDR1 and CDR2: PRHDT and FYEKMQ (reference sequence). The CDR3 DNA follows: TGTGCCGGCAGCTTAGGGTCAGACTATGGCTACACCTTC. Protein product: CAGSLGSDYGYTF.

The chain joins TRBV6-5 to TRBJ1-1, with D maybe TRBD1 (5 bases). V was trimmed by 0 bases and J by 1 base, leaving 9 bases between them. Germline V lookup: CDR1 MNHEY, CDR2 SVGAGI. There are 15 residues in the CDR3. CDR3 sequence: CASSYSNRRNTEAFF. Here the CDR3 DNA reads TGTGCCAGCAGTTACTCGAACAGGAGGAACACTGAAGCTTTCTTT.

This clonotype has just a few counts. This chain joins TRBV5-1 and TRBJ2-2; 9 bases agree with TRBD1. Looked up from germline, CDR1 is SGHRS and CDR2 is YFSETQ. This CDR3 contains 15 residues. With V trimmed by 4 bases and J by 3 bases, 4 bases remained unmatched. CDR3 bases: TGCGCCAGCAGCGTACAGGGGGCCCACACCGGGGAGCTGTTTTTT. This encodes CASSVQGAHTGELFF.

The chain has TRBV6-2 or TRBV6-3 and TRBJ2-7, with 7 nucleotides matching TRBD2. The V gene's germline CDR1 is MNHEY and CDR2 SVGEGT. This CDR3 is built from 15 residues. With V trimmed by 4 bases and J by 2 bases, 8 bases remained unmatched. In DNA form, the CDR3 reads TGTGCCAGCAGTTCGTTGGTAGCGGGTGCCTACGAGCAGTACTTC. It translates to CASSSLVAGAYEQYF.

V usage is TRBV12-3 or TRBV12-4 and J usage is TRBJ1-5, with a tentative D call TRBD1 (5 bases). Trimming pared 3 bases from V and 0 bases from J, leaving 12 bases between. The CDR3 is 16 amino acids. CDR3 protein: CASSLGGSPSNQPQHF. DNA of the CDR3: TGTGCCAGCAGTTTGGGGGGGTCCCCTAGCAATCAGCCCCAGCATTTT.

This clonotype appeared many times. The V and J genes are TRBV19 and TRBJ1-1; a possible D gene is TRBD1 (6 bases). The V gene's germline CDR1 is LNHDA and CDR2 SQIVND (reference sequence). The CDR3 is 13 residues long. V lost 7 bases and J lost 6, with 15 bases in between. CDR3 coding DNA: TGTGCCAGTAACGGACAGATCGGGGCTGAAGCTTTCTTT. Translating it yields CASNGQIGAEAFF.

This clonotype appeared many times. The V gene is TRBV6-1, the J gene TRBJ2-2, with TRBD1 as a possible D gene (5 bases). The germline V gene encodes CDR1 MNHNS and CDR2 SASEGT. This CDR3 spans 14 amino acids. V gave up 8 bases and J gave up 5 bases, with 15 bases separating them. The CDR3 nucleotides read TGTGCCAGCTCCGACTTTCAGGGTACCGGGGAGCTGTTTTTT. Its translation is CASSDFQGTGELFF.

There are many counts of this clonotype. This chain uses TRBV5-6 with TRBJ2-5, with 9 bases lining up with TRBD1. Trimming removed 4 bases from V and 5 bases from J; junction bases left unmatched: 12. Germline lookup yields CDR1 SGHDT and CDR2 YYEEEE. The length of the CDR3 is 16 residues. The CDR3 coding sequence is TGTGCCAGCAGCGGGGGGACAGGGAGGGTCGGGGAGACCCAGTACTTC. Protein: CASSGGTGRVGETQYF.

This clonotype was detected only a few times. The J gene is TRBJ1-5, the V gene TRBV6-1; 11 nucleotides line up with TRBD1. The CDR3 spans 18 residues. V gave up 0 bases and J gave up 0 bases; unmatched junction bases: 4. The V gene's germline CDR1 is MNHNS and CDR2 SASEGT. This chain's CDR3 is CASSEAGTGGGSNQPQHF. The CDR3 DNA reads TGTGCCAGCAGTGAAGCCGGGACAGGGGGAGGTAGCAATCAGCCCCAGCATTTT.

This clonotype was counted at least ten times. The V gene is TRBV2, the J gene TRBJ1-1; maybe TRBD1 (6 bases). Trimming cost V 4 bases and J 4 bases, with 16 bases left between them. Per germline, CDR1 SNHLY and CDR2 FYNNEI. The CDR3 runs 15 residues. CDR3 in DNA: TGTGCCAGCAGTGCCACTAGTCCAGGGGTCACTGAAGCTTTCTTT. Protein: CASSATSPGVTEAFF.

There are many counts of this clonotype. This chain links TRBV5-1 with TRBJ2-7, with D unresolved. Trimming shortened V by 1 base and J by 2 bases, and 10 bases separated the two germline ends. The CDR3 loop spans 14 amino acids. Per germline, CDR1 SGHRS and CDR2 YFSETQ. In DNA form, the CDR3 reads TGCGCCAGCAGCTTGAAAGGACCCGCCTACGAGCAGTACTTC. This codes for CASSLKGPAYEQYF.

This clonotype was recorded at least ten times. CDR3 protein: CASSLDGFNQPQHF. The CDR3 nucleotides are TGTGCCAGCAGCCTGGACGGTTTCAATCAGCCCCAGCATTTT. The rearrangement links TRBV12-3 or TRBV12-4 to TRBJ1-5, with D unclear. The CDR3 is made up of 14 amino acids. Trimming left V 6 bases short and J 3 bases short, with 12 bases between.

This clonotype has just a few counts. The chain couples TRBV12-3 or TRBV12-4 to TRBJ2-5; 7 bases are shared with TRBD2. This CDR3 region has 13 residues. Germline trimming cut 6 bases from V and 5 bases from J; bases unmatched to any gene: 6. Here the CDR3 reads CASRRTSWETQYF. The CDR3 nucleotides are TGTGCCAGCAGGCGGACTAGTTGGGAGACCCAGTACTTC.

This clonotype showed up many times. V gene TRBV6-5 combines with J gene TRBJ1-5; D call uncertain. With 7 bases removed from V and 3 bases from J, the gap between germline ends came to 16 bases. Per germline, CDR1 MNHEY and CDR2 SVGAGI. The CDR3 has 15 residues. As DNA, the CDR3 is TGTGCCAGCAATTATTATCCGGGTCCCAATCAGCCCCAGCATTTT. Its translation is CASNYYPGPNQPQHF.

The CDR3 spells CASSSDRGDSPLHF. The DNA for the CDR3 is TGTGCCAGCAGCTCAGACAGGGGAGATTCACCCCTCCACTTT. The chain couples TRBV9 to TRBJ1-6; 8 bases match TRBD1. The CDR3 spans 14 residues. Trimming took 4 bases from V and 8 from J; bases not matched to a gene: 5. Germline V gene sequence: CDR1 SGDLS, CDR2 YYNGEE.

This clonotype was recorded many times. A read error may produce the germline difference seen at one junction end. V is TRBV12-3 or TRBV12-4 and J is TRBJ2-5; possibly TRBD1 for D (5 bases). The CDR3 covers 14 residues. The CDR3, as DNA: TGTGCCAGCAGTCCACTAAGGGGCCAAGAGACCAAGTACTTC. Its translation: CASSPLRGQETKYF.

This clonotype was detected a few times. The chain links TRBV27 to TRBJ2-7, with a tentative D call TRBD1 (5 bases). Germline assignment: CDR1 MNHEY and CDR2 SMNVEV (reference sequence). V was shortened by 3 bases and J by 3 bases, with 12 bases between the two germline ends. The CDR3 spans 14 residues. Here the CDR3 DNA reads TGTGCCAGCAGTTTCTCGGACACCCTCTACGAGCAGTACTTC. Translated: CASSFSDTLYEQYF.

The table lists this clonotype with many counts. The chain recombines TRBV25-1 with TRBJ1-2; D call uncertain. V lost 3 bases to trimming and J lost 7 bases, with 12 bases between them. The CDR3 is made up of 13 amino acids. The germline CDR1 and CDR2 sequences are MGHDK and SYGVNS. The CDR3 region has the DNA TGTGCCAGCAGTGACGGGCCGTGGGGTGGCTACACCTTC. This translates into CASSDGPWGGYTF.

This clonotype was seen many times. This CDR3 is missing its conserved last phenylalanine or tryptophan, likely due to a read error. The chain is built from TRBV28 and TRBJ2-7, with 8 bases that match TRBD1. Germline loops: CDR1 MDHEN, CDR2 SYDVKM. Trimming removed 9 bases from V and 2 bases from J; junction bases left unmatched: 9. This CDR3 has 14 residues. The chain's CDR3 is CASSPGTGTYEQYL. The CDR3 bases are TGTGCCAGTTCTCCCGGGACAGGTACCTACGAGCAGTACCTC.